Each of the 3 T cell receptor beta chains below was sequenced from the same sample in a study of OX40 agonist ivuxolimab in advanced cancers. Repertoires were generated with immunoSEQ multiplex PCR, while TCRdb's copy carries only in-frame clones and drops some. In the table there are 120,000 or so clones, approximately 89% of which are singletons. The sequencing used CD4+ or CD8+ T cells sorted from blood, collected in a trial of the OX40 agonist ivuxolimab. These receptors originate from an adult with an advanced solid tumor such as melanoma, head and neck, liver or kidney cancer.

The rearrangement uses TRBV4-1 and TRBJ1-1; D gene ambiguous. The CDR3 runs 18 residues. Germline CDR1 MGHRA, CDR2 YSYEKL. V dropped 0 bases and J dropped 1 base, with 18 bases sitting between them. The chain's CDR3 is CASSQDRAALLANTEAFF. The CDR3 bases are TGCGCCAGCAGCCAAGATCGGGCAGCCTTACTAGCGAACACTGAAGCTTTCTTT.

The chain links TRBV7-2 to TRBJ2-7; 7 nucleotides align to TRBD2. Trimming took 2 bases from V and 3 from J; bases not matched to a gene: 4. Germline loops: CDR1 SGHTA, CDR2 FQGNSA. The CDR3 loop spans 14 amino acids. This CDR3 reads CASSLLAENYEQYF. CDR3 sequence (DNA): TGTGCCAGCAGCTTACTAGCGGAGAACTACGAGCAGTACTTC.

This clone was observed once. This chain joins TRBV2 and TRBJ2-7; D gene ambiguous. Germline V CDR1 and CDR2: SNHLY, FYNNEI. This CDR3 is 12 amino acids long. The germline V and J ends were trimmed by 7 bases and 0 bases, with 7 bases remaining between them. CDR3 in amino acids: CASTGNSYEQYF. For the CDR3, the DNA is TGTGCCAGCACAGGAAACTCCTACGAGCAGTACTTC.